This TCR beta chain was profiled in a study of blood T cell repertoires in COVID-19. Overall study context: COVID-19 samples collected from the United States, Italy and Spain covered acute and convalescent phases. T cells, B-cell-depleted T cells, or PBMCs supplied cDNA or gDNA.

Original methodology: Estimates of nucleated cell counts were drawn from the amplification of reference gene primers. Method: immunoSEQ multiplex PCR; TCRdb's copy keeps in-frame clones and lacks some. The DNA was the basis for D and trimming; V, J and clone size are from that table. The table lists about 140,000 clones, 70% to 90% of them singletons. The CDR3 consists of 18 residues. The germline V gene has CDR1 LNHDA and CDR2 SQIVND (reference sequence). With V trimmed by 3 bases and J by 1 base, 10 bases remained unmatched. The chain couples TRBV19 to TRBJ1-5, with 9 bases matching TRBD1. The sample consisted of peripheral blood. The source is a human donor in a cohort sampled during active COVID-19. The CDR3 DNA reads TGTGCCAGTAGTATGGGGGGACAGGGTGATGAGAGCAATCAGCCCCAGCATTTT. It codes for CASSMGGQGDESNQPQHF.